Following are 9 T cell receptor beta chains from one sample sequenced in a study of blood T cell repertoires in COVID-19. Data came from immunoSEQ multiplex PCR; TCRdb stores just in-frame clones and leaves some out. The table shows approximately 150,000 clones, with roughly 81% occurring only once. The sample was peripheral blood. All receptors come from a woman at least 80 years old with COVID-19, enrolled during active disease.

This clone has only one observation. The V call is TRBV10-1, the J call TRBJ1-2, with TRBD1 identical over 7 bases. In germline, CDR1 is WNHNN, CDR2 SYGVQD (reference sequence). CDR3 length equals 15 residues. V lost 6 bases, J lost 0 bases, and 7 bases stayed unmatched. The CDR3 sequence is CASRTRDSTNYGYTF. The CDR3, as DNA: TGCGCCAGCAGGACCCGGGACAGCACTAACTATGGCTACACCTTC.

The gene calls are TRBV6-5 and TRBJ2-7, with 8 bases identical to TRBD1. Germline V lookup: CDR1 MNHEY, CDR2 SVGAGI. With 0 bases clipped from V and 3 bases from J, the junction kept 7 bases outside the gene matches. There are 16 residues in the CDR3. The DNA of the CDR3 is TGTGCCAGCAGTTACTCGACAGGGGAATGGTACTACGAGCAGTACTTC. This translates into CASSYSTGEWYYEQYF.

The gene calls are TRBV10-3 and TRBJ2-7, with 8 positions matching TRBD2. The CDR3 length is 15 residues. In germline, CDR1 is ENHRY, CDR2 SYGVKD. V was pared by 2 bases and J by 5 bases, with 8 bases of the junction left unmatched. The CDR3: CAISEPAGVYHEQYF. The CDR3 nucleotides are TGTGCCATCAGTGAGCCAGCGGGGGTGTACCACGAGCAGTACTTC.

The V gene is TRBV6-5, the J gene TRBJ2-2, with D perhaps TRBD1 (6 bases). V lost 5 bases and J lost 1, with 11 bases in between. The CDR3 is 15 amino acids. In germline, CDR1 is MNHEY, CDR2 SVGAGI. The CDR3 reads CASSISGVNTGELFF. In DNA form, the CDR3 reads TGTGCCAGCAGTATCTCAGGGGTGAACACCGGGGAGCTGTTTTTT.

The chain recombines TRBV30 with TRBJ1-5, with 8 bases that match TRBD1. Per the germline V gene, CDR1 is GTSNPN and CDR2 is SVGIG (reference sequence). This CDR3 region has 13 residues. The J segment lost 3 bases and the V segment lost 4 bases, leaving 2 bases of the junction unmatched. Here the CDR3 DNA reads TGTGCCTGGACAGGGGGCCCCAATCAGCCCCAGCATTTT. It yields the protein CAWTGGPNQPQHF. The full variable domain, rest sourced from reference TRBV30 and TRBJ1-5, is SQTIHQWPATLVQPVGSPLSLECTVEGTSNPNLYWYRQAAGRGLQLLFYSVGIGQISSEVPQNLSASRPQDRQFILSSKKLLLSDSGFYLCAWTGGPNQPQHFGDGTRLSIL.

CDR3: CASSLQGNYGYTF. As DNA, the CDR3 is TGTGCCAGCAGCTTACAGGGAAACTATGGCTACACCTTC. The rearrangement joins TRBV28 to TRBJ1-2, with D perhaps TRBD1 (6 bases). Germline V gene sequence: CDR1 MDHEN, CDR2 SYDVKM. CDR3 length: 13 residues. V lost 6 bases and J 2 bases, leaving 10 bases between the germline ends.

This chain uses TRBV7-5 with TRBJ1-5; the D call TRBD1 from the table was never checked on the DNA. TRBV7-5 is tagged as a pseudogene. CDR3 length: 14 residues. CDR3 bases: TGTGCCAGAAGGTCAGGGTGTAGCAATCAGCCCCAGCATTTT. This codes for CARRSGCSNQPQHF.

This chain connects TRBV9 to TRBJ1-1; a weak D match, TRBD1 (6 bases). Trimming pared 0 bases from V and 4 bases from J, leaving 10 bases between. The V gene's germline CDR1 is SGDLS and CDR2 YYNGEE. This CDR3 region has 14 residues. CDR3 region: CASSVEQGGTEAFF. The CDR3 DNA sequence: TGTGCCAGCAGCGTAGAACAGGGTGGCACTGAAGCTTTCTTT.

V usage is TRBV7-2 and J usage is TRBJ2-5; the match to TRBD1 covers 9 bases. The CDR3 has 15 residues. In germline, CDR1 is SGHTA, CDR2 FQGNSA. Trimming cost V 4 bases and J 2 bases; bases outside gene matches: 5. CDR3 bases: TGTGCCAGCAGCTCCGGGACAGGGTTACAAGAGACCCAGTACTTC. Protein sequence: CASSSGTGLQETQYF.